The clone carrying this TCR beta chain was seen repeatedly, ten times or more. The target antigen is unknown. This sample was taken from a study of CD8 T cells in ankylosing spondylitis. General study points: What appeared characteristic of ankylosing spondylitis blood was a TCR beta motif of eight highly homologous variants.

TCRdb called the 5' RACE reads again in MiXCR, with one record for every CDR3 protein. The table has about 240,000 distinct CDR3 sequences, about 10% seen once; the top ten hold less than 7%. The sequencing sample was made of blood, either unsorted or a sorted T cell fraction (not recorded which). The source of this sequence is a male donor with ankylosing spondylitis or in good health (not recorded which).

CDR3 loop: CASSFGLTYEQYF. In DNA form, the CDR3 reads TGTGCCAGCAGCTTTGGACTGACCTACGAGCAGTACTTC. The chain couples TRBV5-6 to TRBJ2-7, with D possibly being TRBD2 (5 bases). This CDR3 is built from 13 residues. The V gene's germline CDR1 is SGHDT and CDR2 YYEEEE. Trimming pared 2 bases from V and 2 bases from J, leaving 8 bases between.